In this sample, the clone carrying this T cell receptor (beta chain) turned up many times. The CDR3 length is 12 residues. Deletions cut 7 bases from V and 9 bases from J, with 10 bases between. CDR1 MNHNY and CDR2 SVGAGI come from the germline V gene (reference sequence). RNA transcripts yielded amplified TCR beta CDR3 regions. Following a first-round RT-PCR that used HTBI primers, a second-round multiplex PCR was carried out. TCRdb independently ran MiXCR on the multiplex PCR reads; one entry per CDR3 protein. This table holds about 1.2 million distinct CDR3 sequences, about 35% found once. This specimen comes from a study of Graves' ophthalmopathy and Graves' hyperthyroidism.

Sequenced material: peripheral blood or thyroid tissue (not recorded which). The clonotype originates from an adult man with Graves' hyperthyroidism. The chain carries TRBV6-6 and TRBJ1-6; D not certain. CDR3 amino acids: CASTRTRSPLHF. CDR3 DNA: TGTGCCAGCACTCGGACGCGTTCACCCCTCCACTTT.